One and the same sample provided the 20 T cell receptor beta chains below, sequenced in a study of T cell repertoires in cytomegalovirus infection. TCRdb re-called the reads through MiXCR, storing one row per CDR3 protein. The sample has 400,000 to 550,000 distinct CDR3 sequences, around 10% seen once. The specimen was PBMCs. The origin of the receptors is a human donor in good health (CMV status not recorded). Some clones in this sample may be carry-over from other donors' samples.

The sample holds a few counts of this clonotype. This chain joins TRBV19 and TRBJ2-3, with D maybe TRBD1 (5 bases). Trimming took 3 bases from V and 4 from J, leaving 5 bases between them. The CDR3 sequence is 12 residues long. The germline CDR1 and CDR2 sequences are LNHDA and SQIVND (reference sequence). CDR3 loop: CASSMTADTQYF. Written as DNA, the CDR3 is TGTGCCAGTAGTATGACAGCAGATACGCAGTATTTT.

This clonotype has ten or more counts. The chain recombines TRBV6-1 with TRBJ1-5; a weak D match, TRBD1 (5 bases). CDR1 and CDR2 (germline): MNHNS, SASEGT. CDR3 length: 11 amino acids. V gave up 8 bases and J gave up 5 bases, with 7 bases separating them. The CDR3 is CASEGDQPQHF. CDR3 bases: TGTGCCAGCGAAGGGGATCAGCCCCAGCATTTT.

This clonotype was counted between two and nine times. CDR3 loop: CASSLDARYNEQFF. The DNA of the CDR3 is TGCGCCAGCAGCTTGGATGCCAGATACAATGAGCAGTTCTTC. The chain combines TRBV5-1 with TRBJ2-1; D ambiguous. Germline lookup yields CDR1 SGHRS and CDR2 YFSETQ. The CDR3 has 14 residues. Trimming took off 0 bases at V and 4 bases at J, with 8 bases between the two ends.

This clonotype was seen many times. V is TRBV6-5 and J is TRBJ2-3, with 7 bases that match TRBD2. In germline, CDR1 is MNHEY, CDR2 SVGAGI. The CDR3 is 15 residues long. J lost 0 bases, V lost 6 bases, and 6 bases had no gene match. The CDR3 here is CASRMSGISTDTQYF. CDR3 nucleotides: TGTGCCAGCAGAATGAGCGGGATTAGCACAGATACGCAGTATTTT.

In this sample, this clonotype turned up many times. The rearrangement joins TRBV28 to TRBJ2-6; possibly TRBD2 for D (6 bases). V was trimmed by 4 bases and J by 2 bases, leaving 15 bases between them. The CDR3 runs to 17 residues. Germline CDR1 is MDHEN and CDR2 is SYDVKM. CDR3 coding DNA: TGTGCCAGCAGTTCCCCCTCGGGGGAACCTGGGGCCAACGTCCTGACTTTC. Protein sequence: CASSSPSGEPGANVLTF.

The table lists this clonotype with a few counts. The CDR3 coding sequence is TGTGCCAGCAGGGGGGAAGGCGTCCGAGAAACCCAGTACTTC. Protein sequence: CASRGEGVRETQYF. The chain combines TRBV5-4 with TRBJ2-5; D may be TRBD1 or TRBD2 (5 bases each). V lost 5 bases to trimming and J lost 8 bases, with 19 bases between them. The CDR3 extends over 14 amino acids. CDR1 is SGHNT and CDR2 is YYREEE in the germline V gene (reference sequence).

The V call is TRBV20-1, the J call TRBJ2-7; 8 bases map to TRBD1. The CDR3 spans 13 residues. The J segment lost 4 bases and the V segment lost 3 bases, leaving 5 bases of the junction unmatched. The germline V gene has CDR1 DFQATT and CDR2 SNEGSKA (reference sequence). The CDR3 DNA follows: TGCAGTGCTAGCCGGACAGGGAAATACGAGCAGTACTTC. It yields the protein CSASRTGKYEQYF.

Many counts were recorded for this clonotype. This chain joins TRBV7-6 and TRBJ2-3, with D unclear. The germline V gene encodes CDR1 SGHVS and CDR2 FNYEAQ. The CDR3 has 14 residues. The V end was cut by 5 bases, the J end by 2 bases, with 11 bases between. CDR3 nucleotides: TGTGCCAGCAGCCCCGGACGGACCACAGATACGCAGTATTTT. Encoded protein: CASSPGRTTDTQYF.

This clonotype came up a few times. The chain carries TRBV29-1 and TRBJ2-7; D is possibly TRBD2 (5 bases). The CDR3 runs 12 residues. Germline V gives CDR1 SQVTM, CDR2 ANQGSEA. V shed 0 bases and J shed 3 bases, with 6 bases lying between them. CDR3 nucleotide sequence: TGCAGCGTTGAAGATCGGGGCTACGAGCAGTACTTC. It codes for CSVEDRGYEQYF.

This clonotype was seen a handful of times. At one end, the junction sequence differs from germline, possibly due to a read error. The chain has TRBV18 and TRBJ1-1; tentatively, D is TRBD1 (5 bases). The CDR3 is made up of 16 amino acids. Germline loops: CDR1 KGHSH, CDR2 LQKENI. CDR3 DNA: TGTGCCAGTTCACCAATGATATCTCGGGACGGCACTGAAGCTTTCTTT. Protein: CASSPMISRDGTEAFF.

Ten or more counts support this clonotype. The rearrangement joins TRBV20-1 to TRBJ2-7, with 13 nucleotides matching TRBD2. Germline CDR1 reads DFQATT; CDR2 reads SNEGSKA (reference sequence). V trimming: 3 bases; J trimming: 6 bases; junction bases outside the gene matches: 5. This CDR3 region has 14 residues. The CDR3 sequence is CSARATSGRTEQYF. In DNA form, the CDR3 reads TGCAGTGCTAGGGCGACTAGCGGGAGGACCGAGCAGTACTTC.

CDR3 DNA: TGTGCCAGCAGCCAAGATGCGGCAAACACCATATATTTT. The encoded protein is CASSQDAANTIYF. The chain carries TRBV4-2 and TRBJ1-3; D is uncertain. The CDR3 sequence is 13 residues long. The germline gives CDR1 LGHNA, CDR2 YNFKEQ. The V end was cut by 0 bases, the J end by 6 bases, with 6 bases between.

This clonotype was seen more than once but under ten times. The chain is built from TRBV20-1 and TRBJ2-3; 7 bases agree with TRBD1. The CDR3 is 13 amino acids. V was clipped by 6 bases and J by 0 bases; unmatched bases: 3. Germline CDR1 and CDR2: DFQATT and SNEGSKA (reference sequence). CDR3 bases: TGCAGTGCCAGGGGGTCCAGCACAGATACGCAGTATTTT. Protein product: CSARGSSTDTQYF.

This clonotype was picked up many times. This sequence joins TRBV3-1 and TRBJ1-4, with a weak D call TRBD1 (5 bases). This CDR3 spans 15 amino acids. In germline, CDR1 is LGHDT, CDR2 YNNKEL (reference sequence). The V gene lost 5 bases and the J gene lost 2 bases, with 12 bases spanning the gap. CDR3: CASSSGALTNEKLFF. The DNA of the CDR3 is TGTGCCAGCAGCTCTGGGGCCTTGACTAATGAAAAACTGTTTTTT.

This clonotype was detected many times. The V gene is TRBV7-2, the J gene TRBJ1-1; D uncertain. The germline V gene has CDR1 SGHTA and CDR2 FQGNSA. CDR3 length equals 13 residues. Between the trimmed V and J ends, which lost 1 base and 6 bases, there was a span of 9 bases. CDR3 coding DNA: TGTGCCAGCAGCTTAGTAGAGAGGGCTGAAGCTTTCTTT. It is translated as CASSLVERAEAFF.

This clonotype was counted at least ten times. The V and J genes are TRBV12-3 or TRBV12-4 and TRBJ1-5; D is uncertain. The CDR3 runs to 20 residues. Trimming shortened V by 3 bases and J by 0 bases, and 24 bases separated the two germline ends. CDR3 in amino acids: CASSFYGPIRVQHSNQPQHF. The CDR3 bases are TGTGCCAGCAGTTTTTATGGTCCTATACGGGTTCAACATAGCAATCAGCCCCAGCATTTT.

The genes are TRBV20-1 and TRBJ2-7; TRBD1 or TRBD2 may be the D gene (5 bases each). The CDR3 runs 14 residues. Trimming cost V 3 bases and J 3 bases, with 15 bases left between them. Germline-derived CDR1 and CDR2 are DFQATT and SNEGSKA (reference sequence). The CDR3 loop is CSARGPRVDYEQYF. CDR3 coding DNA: TGCAGTGCTAGGGGACCGCGAGTAGACTACGAGCAGTACTTC.

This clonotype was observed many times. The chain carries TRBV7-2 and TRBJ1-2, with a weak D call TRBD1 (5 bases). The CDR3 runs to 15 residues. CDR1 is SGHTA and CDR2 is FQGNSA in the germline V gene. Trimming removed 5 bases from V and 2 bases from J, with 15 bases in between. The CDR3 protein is CASSPGGSRNYGYTF. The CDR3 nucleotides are TGTGCCAGCAGCCCGGGGGGGAGTAGGAACTATGGCTACACCTTC.

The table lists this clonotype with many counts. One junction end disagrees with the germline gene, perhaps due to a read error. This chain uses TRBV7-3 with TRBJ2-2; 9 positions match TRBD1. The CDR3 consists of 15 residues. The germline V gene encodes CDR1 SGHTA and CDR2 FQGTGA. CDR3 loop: CASSITGGWTGELFF. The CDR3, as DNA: TGTGCCAGCAGCATAACAGGGGGCTGGACCGGGGAGCTGTTTTTT.

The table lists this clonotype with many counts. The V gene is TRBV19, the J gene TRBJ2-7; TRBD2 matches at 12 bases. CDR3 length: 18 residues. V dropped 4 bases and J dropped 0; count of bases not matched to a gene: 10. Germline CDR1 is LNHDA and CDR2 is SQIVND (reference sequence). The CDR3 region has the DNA TGTGCCAGTAGTAGCCCGGGACTAGCGGGCCCGTCCTCCTACGAGCAGTACTTC. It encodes CASSSPGLAGPSSYEQYF. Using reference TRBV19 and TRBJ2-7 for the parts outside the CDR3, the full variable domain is DGGITQSPKYLFRKEGQNVTLSCEQNLNHDAMYWYRQDPGQGLRLIYYSQIVNDFQKGDIAEGYSVSREKKESFPLTVTSAQKNPTAFYLCASSSPGLAGPSSYEQYFGPGTRLTVT.